The 22 T cell receptor beta chains reported below all come from one sample, sequenced in a study of T-cell reconstitution after alpha-beta-depleted transplantation in children. Unique molecular identifiers were used in preparing the TCRbeta library. TCRdb re-called the PCR reads through MiXCR, storing one row per CDR3 protein. The sample yields 300,000 to 400,000 distinct CDR3 sequences, 15% to 20% seen once. The sequencing here drew on PBMCs, mostly from graft donor cells, taken 360 days after TCRalphabeta/CD19-depleted stem cell transplant. All receptors derive from a male patient aged 2 to 9 who had a stem cell transplant for acute lymphoblastic leukemia, so the T cells may come from the graft donor.

This clonotype was seen repeatedly, ten times or more. This chain joins TRBV28 and TRBJ1-6, with D perhaps matching TRBD1 (5 bases). The germline V gene has CDR1 MDHEN and CDR2 SYDVKM. The germline V and J ends were trimmed by 0 bases and 2 bases, with 8 bases remaining between them. The CDR3 runs to 16 residues. CDR3 nucleotide sequence: TGTGCCAGCAGTTTATGGCAGGGACCCTATAATTCACCCCTCCACTTT. This translates into CASSLWQGPYNSPLHF.

This clonotype was detected a few times. The chain recombines TRBV29-1 with TRBJ2-5; a weak D match, TRBD1 (6 bases). Trimming stripped 4 bases from V and 4 bases from J, with 16 bases between. Germline V gene lookup returns CDR1 SQVTM and CDR2 ANQGSEA. The CDR3 contains 14 residues. CDR3 protein: CSVVVAGGGETQYF. The CDR3 DNA is TGCAGCGTTGTTGTGGCTGGGGGCGGAGAGACCCAGTACTTC.

This clonotype has just a few counts. This chain joins TRBV5-1 and TRBJ2-1, with TRBD2 matching 9 bases. Germline V gives CDR1 SGHRS, CDR2 YFSETQ. Trimming cost V 3 bases and J 10 bases; bases outside gene matches: 8. The CDR3 is 14 residues long. The CDR3 loop is CASSWTSDVREQFF. The CDR3 DNA sequence: TGCGCCAGCAGCTGGACTAGCGATGTACGCGAGCAGTTCTTC.

This clonotype came up a few times. This chain uses TRBV11-1 with TRBJ2-2, with TRBD2 matching over 9 bases. This CDR3 is 18 amino acids long. V was clipped by 8 bases and J by 4 bases; unmatched bases: 17. CDR1 and CDR2 from the germline V gene are SGHAT and FQDESV (reference sequence). The CDR3: CASSPRTSELWGTGELFF. The CDR3 nucleotides read TGTGCCAGCTCGCCACGGACTAGCGAACTTTGGGGCACCGGGGAGCTGTTTTTT.

The chain carries TRBV7-2 and TRBJ2-2; D not certain. From germline, CDR1 is SGHTA and CDR2 FQGNSA. The CDR3 consists of 16 residues. V shed 0 bases and J shed 3 bases, with 11 bases lying between them. The CDR3 sequence: CASSLAVSPYTGELFF. The DNA of the CDR3 is TGTGCCAGCAGCTTAGCGGTTAGTCCCTACACCGGGGAGCTGTTTTTT. The full variable domain, its missing parts supplied by reference TRBV7-2 and TRBJ2-2, is GAGVSQSPSNKVTEKGKDVELRCDPISGHTALYWYRQSLGQGLEFLIYFQGNSAPDKSGLPSDRFSAERTGGSVSTLTIQRTQQEDSAVYLCASSLAVSPYTGELFFGEGSRLTVL.

This clonotype was counted only a few times. At one end, the junction sequence differs from germline, possibly due to a read error. This rearrangement joins TRBV4-3 to TRBJ2-1; 11 bases map to TRBD2. The CDR3 totals 18 residues. Germline-derived CDR1 and CDR2 are LGHNA and YSLEER. CDR3 coding DNA: TGCGCCAGCAGCCAAGACTGGACTAGCGGGTACTCCCACAATGAGCAGTTCTTC. Its protein is CASSQDWTSGYSHNEQFF.

The chain employs TRBV20-1 and TRBJ2-3, with D possibly called TRBD1 or TRBD2 (5 bases each). Trimming took off 3 bases at V and 6 bases at J, with 13 bases between the two ends. The CDR3 is made up of 13 amino acids. The V gene's germline CDR1 is DFQATT and CDR2 SNEGSKA (reference sequence). CDR3 amino acids: CSASRDRLDTQYF. As DNA, the CDR3 is TGCAGTGCTAGTAGGGACCGTTTGGATACGCAGTATTTT.

V is TRBV7-9 and J is TRBJ2-1; D ambiguous. Trimming shortened V by 2 bases and J by 0 bases, and 11 bases separated the two germline ends. The CDR3 contains 16 residues. The germline gives CDR1 SEHNR, CDR2 FQNEAQ (reference sequence). In DNA, the CDR3 is TGTGCCAGCAGCTTACTACATGCGAGCTCCTACAATGAGCAGTTCTTC. Its protein product is CASSLLHASSYNEQFF.

The chain uses TRBV10-3 and TRBJ1-1, with D unclear. Trimming cost V 4 bases and J 2 bases, with 8 bases left between them. This CDR3 contains 13 residues. CDR1 ENHRY and CDR2 SYGVKD come from the germline V gene. The chain's CDR3 is CAISGPTNTEAFF. DNA for the CDR3: TGTGCCATCAGTGGGCCTACCAACACTGAAGCTTTCTTT.

This clonotype was seen only a few times. The chain joins TRBV4-3 to TRBJ2-5; 7 bases map to TRBD1. This CDR3 spans 15 amino acids. V trimming: 5 bases; J trimming: 2 bases; junction bases outside the gene matches: 8. Germline assignment: CDR1 LGHNA and CDR2 YSLEER. CDR3 protein: CASSVRDRLQETQYF. CDR3 coding DNA: TGCGCCAGCAGCGTGAGGGACAGATTACAAGAGACCCAGTACTTC.

This chain links TRBV28 with TRBJ2-7; TRBD1 is a possible D gene (6 bases). Germline CDR1 and CDR2: MDHEN and SYDVKM. The ends were cut back, 3 bases at V and 2 bases at J, with 11 bases in the middle. The CDR3 totals 14 residues. The CDR3 region has the DNA TGTGCCAGCAGTTTCGACAGGCCTCCCTACGAGCAGTACTTC. It translates to CASSFDRPPYEQYF.

The chain has TRBV5-1 and TRBJ2-7; no clear D gene. This CDR3 is 11 amino acids long. Germline V gene data show CDR1 as SGHRS and CDR2 as YFSETQ. Trimming pared 5 bases from V and 5 bases from J, leaving 8 bases between. The CDR3 DNA sequence: TGCGCCAGCAGAACGGTCGACGAGCAGTACTTC. Amino acid sequence: CASRTVDEQYF.

The chain employs TRBV3-1 and TRBJ2-5, with 7 bases fitting TRBD1. V lost 3 bases to trimming and J lost 0 bases; unmatched junction nucleotides: 7. The CDR3 loop spans 16 amino acids. Germline CDR1 is LGHDT and CDR2 is YNNKEL (reference sequence). The CDR3 loop reads CASSQPGTAYQETQYF. The CDR3 bases are TGTGCCAGCAGCCAGCCCGGGACAGCGTACCAAGAGACCCAGTACTTC.

The rearrangement links TRBV27 to TRBJ2-3; weak D call: TRBD2 (6 bases). Germline CDR1 is MNHEY and CDR2 is SMNVEV (reference sequence). V gave up 3 bases and J gave up 1 base, with 20 bases separating them. CDR3 size: 18 residues. This CDR3 reads CASSFGRERRIRTDTQYF. DNA of the CDR3: TGTGCCAGCAGTTTCGGGCGGGAAAGACGGATTCGCACAGATACGCAGTATTTT.

This chain uses TRBV6-5 with TRBJ2-3; no clear D. V lost 2 bases to trimming and J lost 4 bases, with 7 bases between them. Germline V gene sequence: CDR1 MNHEY, CDR2 SVGAGI. The CDR3 spans 13 residues. For the CDR3, the DNA is TGTGCCAGCAGTTACCACGGAGCAGATACGCAGTATTTT. Protein sequence: CASSYHGADTQYF.

The chain recombines TRBV12-3 or TRBV12-4 with TRBJ2-5; 9 bases match TRBD1. The CDR3 runs to 15 residues. The ends lost 5 bases at V and 5 bases at J; junction bases unmatched: 9. The DNA of the CDR3 is TGTGCCAGCAGTATAGGGACAGGGCGGATGGAGACCCAGTACTTC. Protein: CASSIGTGRMETQYF.

This clonotype was picked up many times. The genes are TRBV29-1 and TRBJ2-7; D unclear. V shed 2 bases and J shed 2 bases, with 7 bases lying between them. CDR1 and CDR2 from the germline V gene are SQVTM and ANQGSEA. This CDR3 contains 12 residues. CDR3 bases: TGCAGCGTTGAATCGCCTACCTACGAGCAGTACTTC. Amino acids: CSVESPTYEQYF.

In this sample, this clonotype turned up many times. The chain uses TRBV27 and TRBJ2-7; 7 bases are shared with TRBD1. The CDR3 runs 16 residues. V was pared by 2 bases and J by 3 bases, with 10 bases of the junction left unmatched. CDR1 is MNHEY and CDR2 is SMNVEV in the germline V gene (reference sequence). The CDR3 sequence: CASSLRAGTAHYEQYF. The CDR3 nucleotides read TGTGCCAGCAGTTTAAGGGCCGGGACAGCCCACTACGAGCAGTACTTC.

This clonotype was seen a few times. This rearrangement joins TRBV7-2 to TRBJ1-5, with a weak D call TRBD1 (6 bases). The germline CDR1 and CDR2 sequences are SGHTA and FQGNSA. The CDR3 has 14 residues. Trimming pared 4 bases from V and 3 bases from J, leaving 10 bases between. CDR3 loop: CASSWNRANQPQHF. Written as DNA, the CDR3 is TGTGCCAGCAGCTGGAACAGGGCCAATCAGCCCCAGCATTTT. Combining the CDR3 with reference TRBV7-2 and TRBJ1-5 gives the whole variable domain GAGVSQSPSNKVTEKGKDVELRCDPISGHTALYWYRQSLGQGLEFLIYFQGNSAPDKSGLPSDRFSAERTGGSVSTLTIQRTQQEDSAVYLCASSWNRANQPQHFGDGTRLSIL.

This clonotype appeared once. This chain joins TRBV9 and TRBJ2-1, with TRBD2 matching over 12 bases. V shed 3 bases, J shed 10 bases, and the junction held 5 bases outside the gene matches. The CDR3 is made up of 14 amino acids. Germline lookup yields CDR1 SGDLS and CDR2 YYNGEE. As DNA, the CDR3 is TGTGCCAGCAGCGGGCGACTAGCGGGAGTCGAGCAGTTCTTC. Residues: CASSGRLAGVEQFF.

This clonotype has only one observation. The rearrangement joins TRBV5-4 to TRBJ2-1; 7 bases are a match to TRBD2. The CDR3 has 12 amino acids. Unmatched junction bases numbered 7, after V lost 4 bases and J lost 12 bases. Germline CDR1 and CDR2: SGHNT and YYREEE (reference sequence). DNA for the CDR3: TGTGCCAGCAGCCCGGCGGGAGCTGGGCAGTTCTTC. Translated: CASSPAGAGQFF.

The CDR3 nucleotides are TGCAGTGCTGAAACCCGGGACCATTACGAGCAGTACTTC. The encoded protein is CSAETRDHYEQYF. This chain connects TRBV20-1 to TRBJ2-7, with D possibly being TRBD1 or TRBD2 (5 bases each). Trimming cost V 5 bases and J 4 bases, with 15 bases left between them. The CDR3 covers 13 residues. CDR1 is DFQATT, CDR2 SNEGSKA, per germline (reference sequence).